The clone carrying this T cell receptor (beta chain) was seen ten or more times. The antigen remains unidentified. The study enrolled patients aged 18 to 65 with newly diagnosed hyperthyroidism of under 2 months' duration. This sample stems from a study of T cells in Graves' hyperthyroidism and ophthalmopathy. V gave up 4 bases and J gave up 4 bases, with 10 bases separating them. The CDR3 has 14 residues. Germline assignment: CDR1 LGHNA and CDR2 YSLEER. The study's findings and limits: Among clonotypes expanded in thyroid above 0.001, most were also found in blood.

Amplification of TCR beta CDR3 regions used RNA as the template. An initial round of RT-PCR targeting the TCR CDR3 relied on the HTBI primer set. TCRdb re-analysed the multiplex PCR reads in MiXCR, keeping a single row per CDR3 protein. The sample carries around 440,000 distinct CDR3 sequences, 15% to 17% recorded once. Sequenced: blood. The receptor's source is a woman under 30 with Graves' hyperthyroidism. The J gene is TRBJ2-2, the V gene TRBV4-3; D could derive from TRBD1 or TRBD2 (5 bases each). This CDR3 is CASSPGPATGELFF. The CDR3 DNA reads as TGCGCCAGCAGCCCGGGACCGGCCACCGGGGAGCTGTTTTTT.